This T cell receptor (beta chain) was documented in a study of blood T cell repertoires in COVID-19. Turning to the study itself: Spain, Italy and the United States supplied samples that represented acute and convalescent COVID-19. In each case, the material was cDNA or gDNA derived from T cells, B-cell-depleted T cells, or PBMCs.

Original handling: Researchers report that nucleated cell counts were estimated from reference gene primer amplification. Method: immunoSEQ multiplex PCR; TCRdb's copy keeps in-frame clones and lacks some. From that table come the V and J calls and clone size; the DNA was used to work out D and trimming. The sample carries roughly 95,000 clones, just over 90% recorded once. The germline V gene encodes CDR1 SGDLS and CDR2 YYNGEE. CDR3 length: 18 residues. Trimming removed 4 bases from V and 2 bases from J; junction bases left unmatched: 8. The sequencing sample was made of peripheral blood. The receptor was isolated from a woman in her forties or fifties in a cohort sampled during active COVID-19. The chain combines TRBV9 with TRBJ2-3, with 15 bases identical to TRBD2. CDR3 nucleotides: TGTGCCAGCAGCAAGACCGGGACTAGCGGGGGGTACACAGATACGCAGTATTTT. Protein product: CASSKTGTSGGYTDTQYF.